These 24 T cell receptor beta chains came from one sample sequenced in a study of control samples from healthy donors and cancer patients. The data were produced by immunoSEQ multiplex PCR, yet TCRdb's version contains in-frame clones alone and is incomplete. The sample records about 160,000 clones, 80% to 95% being singletons. The sequenced sample consisted of blood. Receptors were obtained from a man younger than 35 in good health.

The CDR3 coding sequence is TGTGCCAGCATCGAACTAGCCAAAAACATTCAGTACTTC. Translating it yields CASIELAKNIQYF. This rearrangement joins TRBV28 to TRBJ2-4; D unresolved. This CDR3 is 13 amino acids long. V shed 7 bases and J shed 0 bases, with 7 bases lying between them. The germline gives CDR1 MDHEN, CDR2 SYDVKM.

V usage is TRBV2 and J usage is TRBJ2-6; weak D call: TRBD2 (6 bases). Germline CDR1 and CDR2: SNHLY and FYNNEI. The V and J ends lost 4 bases and 1 base respectively, with 8 bases between them. The CDR3 runs to 15 residues. The CDR3 sequence: CASSVEGSGANVLTF. CDR3 nucleotide sequence: TGTGCCAGCAGTGTGGAGGGGTCTGGGGCCAACGTCCTGACTTTC.

The V call is TRBV5-1, the J call TRBJ1-6; D is unclear. Germline lookup yields CDR1 SGHRS and CDR2 YFSETQ. V shed 7 bases and J shed 8 bases, with 13 bases lying between them. The CDR3 consists of 13 residues. CDR3 nucleotide sequence: TGCGCCAGCGGAAGGGAGGTCGATTCACCCCTCCACTTT. It encodes CASGREVDSPLHF.

This chain links TRBV12-3 or TRBV12-4 with TRBJ1-3; D is uncertain. The CDR3 covers 13 residues. V lost 7 bases and J 2 bases, leaving 9 bases between the germline ends. The CDR3 DNA follows: TGTGCCAGCACCCTGGGCCCTGGAAACACCATATATTTT. Protein product: CASTLGPGNTIYF.

Remarks on this clone: One end of the junction fails to match germline, which may point to a read error. The J gene is TRBJ2-3, the V gene TRBV7-7; TRBD1 matches at 7 bases. CDR3 length: 14 amino acids. Germline CDR1 SSHAT, CDR2 FNYEAQ (reference sequence). In nucleotides, the CDR3 is TGTGCTAGCAGCCTCGACAGGGTAGCAGATACGCAGTATTTT. Residues: CASSLDRVADTQYF. The full variable domain, rest sourced from reference TRBV7-7 and TRBJ2-3, is GAGVSQSPRYKVTKRGQDVTLRCDPISSHATLYWYQQALGQGPEFLTYFNYEAQPDKSGLPSDRFSAERPEGSISTLTIQRTEQRDSAMYRCASSLDRVADTQYFGPGTRLTVL.

The J gene is TRBJ2-2, the V gene TRBV30; 8 nucleotides agree with TRBD2. The junction had 14 bases not matched to a gene; V was cut back by 3 bases and J by 5 bases. CDR3 size: 17 residues. CDR1 is GTSNPN and CDR2 is SVGIG in the germline V gene (reference sequence). For the CDR3, the DNA is TGTGCCTGGAGCGGCGGGCGGGGGGCTGGGGGGACCGGGGAGCTGTTTTTT. As protein: CAWSGGRGAGGTGELFF.

J is TRBJ1-5 and V is TRBV24-1; tentative D call: TRBD1 (5 bases). The CDR3 length is 14 residues. Germline assignment: CDR1 KGHDR and CDR2 SFDVKD. Trimming left V 7 bases short and J 4 bases short, with 13 bases between. The CDR3 here is CATSRPGENQPQHF. The CDR3 DNA sequence: TGTGCCACCAGCCGACCGGGGGAAAATCAGCCCCAGCATTTT.

The chain links TRBV3-1 (or the pseudogene TRBV3-2) to TRBJ2-1; D is undetermined. The CDR3 contains 15 residues. The V gene's germline CDR1 is LGHDT and CDR2 YNNKEL (reference sequence). V gave up 3 bases and J gave up 6 bases, with 15 bases separating them. The CDR3 DNA is TGTGCCAGCAGCCACAAACGCCCCGGCCCCAATGAGCAGTTCTTC. Its protein is CASSHKRPGPNEQFF.

The V call is TRBV4-2, the J call TRBJ2-3; D is ambiguous. Germline V gene data show CDR1 as LGHNA and CDR2 as YNFKEQ. With 1 base removed from V and 4 bases from J, the gap between germline ends came to 15 bases. The CDR3 is made up of 16 amino acids. The CDR3 loop is CASSQVGGSNSDTQYF. The CDR3 DNA reads TGTGCCAGCAGCCAAGTAGGTGGTAGTAACTCAGATACGCAGTATTTT.

The chain combines TRBV30 with TRBJ2-5; D might be TRBD2 (5 bases). The CDR3 contains 13 residues. CDR1 GTSNPN and CDR2 SVGIG come from the germline V gene (reference sequence). V lost 4 bases, J lost 5 bases, and 14 bases lay in between. The DNA of the CDR3 is TGTGCCTGGAATTCGGGCGGGCCGGAGACCCAGTACTTC. Its protein is CAWNSGGPETQYF.

This chain uses TRBV11-2 with TRBJ1-1; 7 positions agree with TRBD1. V lost 1 base and J lost 0; bases outside the gene matches: 8. CDR1 SGHAT and CDR2 FQNNGV come from the germline V gene. CDR3 length: 17 amino acids. The CDR3 reads CASSLVRYRGLNTEAFF. For the CDR3, the DNA is TGTGCCAGCAGCTTAGTGCGTTACAGGGGACTGAACACTGAAGCTTTCTTT.

The chain combines TRBV7-8 with TRBJ2-1; the D is unclear. Germline CDR1 and CDR2: SGHVS and FQNEAQ. The ends were cut back, 5 bases at V and 6 bases at J, with 17 bases in the middle. This CDR3 spans 15 amino acids. The CDR3 DNA follows: TGTGCCAGCAGCCATTCGGGCGGTCCAGTCAATGAGCAGTTCTTC. It yields the protein CASSHSGGPVNEQFF.

This sequence joins TRBV6-2 or TRBV6-3 and TRBJ1-1; D gene unclear. V dropped 5 bases and J dropped 1 base, with 14 bases sitting between them. The CDR3 length is 15 residues. Germline-derived CDR1 and CDR2 are MNHEY and SVGEGT. CDR3 loop: CASSTPSRENTEAFF. In DNA form, the CDR3 reads TGTGCCAGCAGTACACCCTCGAGGGAGAACACTGAAGCTTTCTTT.

The rearrangement joins TRBV2 to TRBJ1-6; no clear D. Trimming took off 8 bases at V and 9 bases at J, with 14 bases between the two ends. This CDR3 is built from 13 residues. Germline V gene lookup returns CDR1 SNHLY and CDR2 FYNNEI. CDR3 protein: CASSVGLVSPLHF. The CDR3 DNA reads as TGTGCCAGCTCGGTGGGCTTGGTTTCACCCCTCCACTTT.

V is TRBV9 and J is TRBJ2-7; possibly TRBD1 or TRBD2 for D (5 bases each). The V and J ends lost 1 base and 6 bases respectively, with 14 bases between them. CDR1 SGDLS and CDR2 YYNGEE come from the germline V gene. This CDR3 contains 14 residues. The CDR3, as DNA: TGTGCCAGCAGCGTACGAGGGACCCCTTGCGAGCAGTACTTC. This gives the protein CASSVRGTPCEQYF.

The rearrangement joins TRBV30 to TRBJ1-5; TRBD1 matches at 9 bases. This CDR3 has 15 amino acids. Germline V gene data show CDR1 as GTSNPN and CDR2 as SVGIG (reference sequence). The V and J ends lost 1 base and 5 bases, in that order; junction bases with no gene match: 6. The CDR3 region is CAWSADRGGDQPQHF. In DNA form, the CDR3 reads TGTGCCTGGAGTGCGGACAGGGGAGGGGATCAGCCCCAGCATTTT.

The chain uses TRBV12-3 or TRBV12-4 and TRBJ2-3; D gene ambiguous. Trimming removed 3 bases from V and 5 bases from J, with 3 bases in between. There are 11 residues in the CDR3. The CDR3 protein is CASSFRDTQYF. The CDR3 nucleotides read TGTGCCAGCAGTTTCCGAGATACGCAGTATTTT.

The chain recombines TRBV5-5 with TRBJ2-4; D is possibly TRBD2 (6 bases). Germline CDR1 reads SGHKS; CDR2 reads YYEKEE (reference sequence). This CDR3 comprises 15 residues. Trimming stripped 5 bases from V and 6 bases from J, with 18 bases between. The CDR3 here is CASRGTAGTLNIQYF. As DNA, the CDR3 is TGTGCCAGCAGAGGGACTGCCGGGACCCTAAACATTCAGTACTTC.

The chain has TRBV13 and TRBJ2-1, with D tentatively TRBD2 (5 bases). Trimming removed 0 bases from V and 9 bases from J, with 9 bases in between. Germline lookup yields CDR1 PRHDT and CDR2 FYEKMQ (reference sequence). This CDR3 region has 13 residues. In DNA form, the CDR3 reads TGTGCCAGCAGCTTAGGTCGGGGAGTTGAGCAGTTCTTC. As protein: CASSLGRGVEQFF. Filled out from reference TRBV13 and TRBJ2-1, the complete variable domain reads AAGVIQSPRHLIKEKRETATLKCYPIPRHDTVYWYQQGPGQDPQFLISFYEKMQSDKGSIPDRFSAQQFSDYHSELNMSSLELGDSALYFCASSLGRGVEQFFGPGTRLTVL.

The V call is TRBV19, the J call TRBJ2-1, with TRBD2 matching over 7 bases. The CDR3 totals 15 residues. The germline V gene has CDR1 LNHDA and CDR2 SQIVND (reference sequence). Trimming cost V 1 base and J 6 bases; bases outside gene matches: 6. CDR3 residues: CASSIVAGDTNEQFF. The CDR3 DNA reads as TGTGCCAGTAGTATAGTCGCGGGAGATACCAATGAGCAGTTCTTC.

The V gene is TRBV5-1, the J gene TRBJ2-1; 7 bases agree with TRBD2. Germline V CDR1 and CDR2: SGHRS, YFSETQ. V trimming: 1 base; J trimming: 0 bases; junction bases outside the gene matches: 7. The CDR3 is 17 amino acids. CDR3 nucleotide sequence: TGCGCCAGCAGCTTGCCTAGCGGCCAAAGCTCCTACAATGAGCAGTTCTTC. Its translation is CASSLPSGQSSYNEQFF.

The rearrangement uses TRBV27 and TRBJ1-1; D gene uncertain. The CDR3 extends over 13 amino acids. Germline V gives CDR1 MNHEY, CDR2 SMNVEV (reference sequence). V was cut by 6 bases and J by 2 bases, with 10 bases left in between. The CDR3 nucleotides are TGTGCCAGCAGCAGTTTCGGAAACACTGAAGCTTTCTTT. It translates to CASSSFGNTEAFF.

CDR3: CASSSRTSGSGNEQFF. CDR3 nucleotides: TGTGCCAGCAGCTCAAGAACTAGCGGGAGTGGGAATGAGCAGTTCTTC. The chain is built from TRBV7-9 and TRBJ2-1, with TRBD2 identical over 11 bases. Germline loops: CDR1 SEHNR, CDR2 FQNEAQ (reference sequence). The CDR3 covers 16 residues. V shed 4 bases and J 7 bases; nucleotides not matched to a gene: 9.

The gene calls are TRBV29-1 and TRBJ2-1, with a weak D call TRBD1 (6 bases). The CDR3 is 12 amino acids. Germline V lookup: CDR1 SQVTM, CDR2 ANQGSEA. V gave up 6 bases and J gave up 10 bases, with 16 bases separating them. In DNA form, the CDR3 reads TGCAGCGTCCTCTTCGACAGGACGGAGCAGTTCTTC. The encoded protein is CSVLFDRTEQFF.